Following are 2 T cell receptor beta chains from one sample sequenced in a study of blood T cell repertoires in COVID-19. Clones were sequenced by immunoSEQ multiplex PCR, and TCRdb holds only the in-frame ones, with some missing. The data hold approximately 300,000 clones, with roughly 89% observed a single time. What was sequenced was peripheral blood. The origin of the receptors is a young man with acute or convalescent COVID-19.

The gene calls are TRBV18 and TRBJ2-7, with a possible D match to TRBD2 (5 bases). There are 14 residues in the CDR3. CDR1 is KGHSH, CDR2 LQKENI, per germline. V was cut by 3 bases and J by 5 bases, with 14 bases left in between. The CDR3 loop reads CASSPRTPGNEQYF. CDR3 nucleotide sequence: TGTGCCAGCTCACCCAGGACTCCGGGGAACGAGCAGTACTTC.

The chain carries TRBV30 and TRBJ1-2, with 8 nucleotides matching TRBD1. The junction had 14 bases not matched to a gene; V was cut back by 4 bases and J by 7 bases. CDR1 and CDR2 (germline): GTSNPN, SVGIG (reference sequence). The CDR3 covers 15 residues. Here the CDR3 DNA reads TGTGCCTGGAAGACAGGGGCCCTTGGGCTATTTGGCTACACCTTC. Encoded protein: CAWKTGALGLFGYTF. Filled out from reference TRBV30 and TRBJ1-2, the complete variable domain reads SQTIHQWPATLVQPVGSPLSLECTVEGTSNPNLYWYRQAAGRGLQLLFYSVGIGQISSEVPQNLSASRPQDRQFILSSKKLLLSDSGFYLCAWKTGALGLFGYTFGSGTRLTVV.